This T cell receptor (beta chain) is from a study of cytomegalovirus exposure and HLA in healthy donors. The wider study: A prior analysis found 100 million to 140 million unique TCR beta sequences from 170 million or so T cells.

Primers: 60 Vbeta forward and 13 Jbeta reverse. Using immunoSEQ multiplex PCR, the repertoire was profiled, and TCRdb retains in-frame clones only, with some absent. The data contain roughly 100,000 clones, less than 85% of them singletons. Study-level findings and limits: TCR beta V segments were, for the most part, productive about 87% or about 30% of the time in an earlier analysis. Most TCR sequences showed up rarely, but some public TCRs showed up in many donors. Most CMV-associated TCR beta chains appeared HLA-restricted in a later analysis.

Note on this clone: The antigen remains undetermined.

J gave up 6 bases and V 5 bases, and 0 bases lay outside the gene matches. Germline CDR1 and CDR2: GTSNPN and SVGIG (reference sequence). The CDR3 totals 12 residues. This receptor was identified in a woman aged 18-29 years in good health and CMV-seropositive. What was sequenced was PBMCs. The chain uses TRBV30 and TRBJ1-5, with 11 bases lining up with TRBD1. The CDR3 protein is CAWGTGGQPQHF. The CDR3 DNA follows: TGTGCCTGGGGGACAGGGGGTCAGCCCCAGCATTTT.